This T cell receptor (beta chain) is drawn from a study of cytomegalovirus exposure and HLA in healthy donors. A few counts support this clone. Its target is not known. Germline CDR1 DFQATT, CDR2 SNEGSKA (reference sequence). CDR3 size: 11 residues. Trimming pared 6 bases from V and 11 bases from J, leaving 16 bases between. Notes on the study in general: The study put 150 to 200 TCR beta chains on its list as cytomegalovirus-associated.

PCR amplification relied on 60 Vbeta primers (plus 13 Jbeta primers). Only in-frame clones appear in the TCRdb table, and some are missing; sequencing was by immunoSEQ multiplex PCR. This sample has 95,000 to 100,000 clones, with 70% to 80% found just once. The receptor comes from a man in his sixties in good health and CMV-seropositive. The chain is built from TRBV20-1 and TRBJ1-1; no reliable D call. Input material: PBMCs. CDR3 coding DNA: TGCAGTGCCAATAATCCTGGTCGGGCTTTCTTT. Protein: CSANNPGRAFF.